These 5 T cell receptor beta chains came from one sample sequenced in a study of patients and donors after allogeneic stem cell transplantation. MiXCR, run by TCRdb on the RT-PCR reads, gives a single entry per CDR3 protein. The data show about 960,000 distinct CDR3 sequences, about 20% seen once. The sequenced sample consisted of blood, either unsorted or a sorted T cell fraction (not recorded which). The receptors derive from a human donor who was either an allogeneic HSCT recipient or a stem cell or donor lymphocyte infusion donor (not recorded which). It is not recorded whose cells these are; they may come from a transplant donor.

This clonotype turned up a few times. Here the CDR3 DNA reads TGTGCCAGCAGCGCCCCTGTCGCGGGAGTCCGGGATGAGCAGTTCTTC. Translation: CASSAPVAGVRDEQFF. This sequence joins TRBV9 and TRBJ2-1; 7 nucleotides align to TRBD2. The V gene's germline CDR1 is SGDLS and CDR2 YYNGEE. The junction had 14 bases not matched to a gene; V was cut back by 3 bases and J by 8 bases. The CDR3 spans 16 residues.

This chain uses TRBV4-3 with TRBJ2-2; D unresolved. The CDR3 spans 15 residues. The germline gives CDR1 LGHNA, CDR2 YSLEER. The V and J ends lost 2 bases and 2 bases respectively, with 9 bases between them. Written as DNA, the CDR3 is TGCGCCAGCAGCCAACCTCCCAGCAACACCGGGGAGCTGTTTTTT. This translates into CASSQPPSNTGELFF.

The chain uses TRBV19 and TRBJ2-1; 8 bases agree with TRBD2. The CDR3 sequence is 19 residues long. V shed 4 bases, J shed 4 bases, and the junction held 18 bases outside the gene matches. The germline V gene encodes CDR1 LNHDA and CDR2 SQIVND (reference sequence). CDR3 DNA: TGTGCCAGTAGTACGGGGCTATGGGAGCGGGGGCCGCAATACAATGAGCAGTTCTTC. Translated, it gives CASSTGLWERGPQYNEQFF.

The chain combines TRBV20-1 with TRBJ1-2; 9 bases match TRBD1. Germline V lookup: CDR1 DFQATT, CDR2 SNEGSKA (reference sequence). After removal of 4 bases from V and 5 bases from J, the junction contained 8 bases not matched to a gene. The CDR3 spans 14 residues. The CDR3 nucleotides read TGCAGTGCTAAAACCGGGACAGGGTCATATGGCTACACCTTC. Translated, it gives CSAKTGTGSYGYTF.

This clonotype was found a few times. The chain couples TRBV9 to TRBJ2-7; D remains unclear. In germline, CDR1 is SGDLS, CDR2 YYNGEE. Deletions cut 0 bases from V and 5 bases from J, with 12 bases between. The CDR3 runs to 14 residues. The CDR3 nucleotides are TGTGCCAGCAGCGTAGCTGTTTTAGGAAACGAGCAGTACTTC. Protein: CASSVAVLGNEQYF. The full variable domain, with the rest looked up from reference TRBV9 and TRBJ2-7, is DSGVTQTPKHLITATGQRVTLRCSPRSGDLSVYWYQQSLDQGLQFLIQYYNGEERAKGNILERFSAQQFPDLHSELNLSSLELGDSALYFCASSVAVLGNEQYFGPGTRLTVT.